This passage covers 25 T cell receptor beta chains from one sample sequenced in a study of cytomegalovirus exposure and HLA in healthy donors. The PCR had 60 Vbeta and 13 Jbeta primers. Sequenced by immunoSEQ multiplex PCR; TCRdb stores in-frame clones only, minus some. The sample carries about 130,000 clones, more than 65% recorded once. Sequences were obtained from PBMCs. The receptors here all came from a woman aged 18-29 years in good health and CMV-seropositive.

This clone was picked up a small number of times. This chain links TRBV5-1 with TRBJ2-7, with a tentative D call TRBD1 (6 bases). The CDR3 is 12 amino acids. V was cut by 3 bases and J by 6 bases, with 10 bases left in between. Germline CDR1 SGHRS, CDR2 YFSETQ. CDR3 nucleotide sequence: TGCGCCAGCAGCTATGGACAGAGCGAGCAGTACTTC. Its protein product is CASSYGQSEQYF.

The chain carries TRBV15 and TRBJ1-1; D possibly corresponds to TRBD1 (5 bases). V was trimmed by 0 bases and J by 2 bases, leaving 13 bases between them. Germline V gives CDR1 LNHNV, CDR2 YYDKDF (reference sequence). This CDR3 spans 16 amino acids. The CDR3: CATSRDQGGVNTEAFF. The CDR3 region has the DNA TGTGCCACCAGCAGAGATCAGGGTGGAGTAAACACTGAAGCTTTCTTT. Combining the CDR3 with reference TRBV15 and TRBJ1-1 gives the whole variable domain DAMVIQNPRYQVTQFGKPVTLSCSQTLNHNVMYWYQQKSSQAPKLLFHYYDKDFNNEADTPDNFQSRRPNTSFCFLDIRSPGLGDTAMYLCATSRDQGGVNTEAFFGQGTRLTVV.

The chain couples TRBV27 to TRBJ1-2, with D possibly TRBD1 on 6 matching bases. The V and J ends lost 3 bases and 8 bases respectively, with 13 bases between them. The germline CDR1 and CDR2 sequences are MNHEY and SMNVEV (reference sequence). This CDR3 contains 13 residues. The CDR3 loop reads CASSLSYRAGYTF. Here the CDR3 DNA reads TGTGCCAGCAGTTTGTCTTACAGGGCCGGCTACACCTTC.

The J gene is TRBJ1-1, the V gene TRBV5-1; 7 positions match TRBD1. Trimming removed 0 bases from V and 5 bases from J; junction bases left unmatched: 7. The germline V gene encodes CDR1 SGHRS and CDR2 YFSETQ. The CDR3 runs 15 residues. DNA for the CDR3: TGCGCCAGCAGCTTGGCACCGACAGGGAAGACTGAAGCTTTCTTT. It encodes CASSLAPTGKTEAFF. Combining the CDR3 with reference TRBV5-1 and TRBJ1-1 gives the whole variable domain KAGVTQTPRYLIKTRGQQVTLSCSPISGHRSVSWYQQTPGQGLQFLFEYFSETQRNKGNFPGRFSGRQFSNSRSEMNVSTLELGDSALYLCASSLAPTGKTEAFFGQGTRLTVV.

The chain joins TRBV9 to TRBJ1-3; D not certain. V dropped 5 bases and J dropped 1 base, with 4 bases sitting between them. The CDR3 is 12 residues long. The germline gives CDR1 SGDLS, CDR2 YYNGEE. The CDR3 reads CASSPSGNTIYF. The CDR3 coding sequence is TGTGCCAGCAGTCCGTCTGGAAACACCATATATTTT.

This clone showed up just a few times. The chain joins TRBV18 to TRBJ2-3; 7 bases align to TRBD2. The CDR3 runs 14 residues. V lost 4 bases and J lost 2; bases outside the gene matches: 3. Germline V gives CDR1 KGHSH, CDR2 LQKENI. Here the CDR3 reads CASSLSGDTDTQYF. CDR3 coding DNA: TGTGCCAGCTCACTCAGCGGGGACACAGATACGCAGTATTTT. The full variable domain, rest sourced from reference TRBV18 and TRBJ2-3, is NAGVMQNPRHLVRRRGQEARLRCSPMKGHSHVYWYRQLPEEGLKFMVYLQKENIIDESGMPKERFSAEFPKEGPSILRIQQVVRGDSAAYFCASSLSGDTDTQYFGPGTRLTVL.

The rearrangement uses TRBV14 and TRBJ2-7; 10 bases line up with TRBD1. This CDR3 comprises 17 residues. The junction had 8 bases not matched to a gene; V was cut back by 1 base and J by 2 bases. Germline CDR1 SGHDN, CDR2 FVKESK. The chain's CDR3 is CASSQVTWGQGTYEQYF. CDR3 sequence (DNA): TGTGCCAGCAGCCAAGTTACTTGGGGACAGGGGACCTACGAGCAGTACTTC.

The chain has TRBV5-1 and TRBJ2-3, with D perhaps matching TRBD2 (6 bases). Germline CDR1 SGHRS, CDR2 YFSETQ. V shed 3 bases and J shed 3 bases, with 8 bases lying between them. The CDR3 has 13 amino acids. CDR3 loop: CASSSAGTDTQYF. The CDR3 nucleotides are TGCGCCAGCAGCTCGGCGGGGACAGATACGCAGTATTTT. Complete variable domain (other parts from reference TRBV5-1 and TRBJ2-3): KAGVTQTPRYLIKTRGQQVTLSCSPISGHRSVSWYQQTPGQGLQFLFEYFSETQRNKGNFPGRFSGRQFSNSRSEMNVSTLELGDSALYLCASSSAGTDTQYFGPGTRLTVL.

V usage is TRBV5-6 and J usage is TRBJ1-1, with TRBD1 as a possible D gene (5 bases). The germline CDR1 and CDR2 sequences are SGHDT and YYEEEE. Between the trimmed V and J ends, which lost 4 bases and 1 base, there was a span of 11 bases. This CDR3 has 14 amino acids. CDR3 protein: CASSGGARNTEAFF. CDR3 in DNA: TGTGCCAGCAGCGGAGGGGCACGGAACACTGAAGCTTTCTTT.

The gene calls are TRBV27 and TRBJ2-3; 9 bases match TRBD1. The V gene's germline CDR1 is MNHEY and CDR2 SMNVEV (reference sequence). Trimming at V came to 6 bases and at J to 3 bases, leaving 4 bases not matched to a gene. There are 14 residues in the CDR3. CDR3 in DNA: TGTGCCAGCAGAAGACAGGGGGGGACAGATACGCAGTATTTT. Translated, it gives CASRRQGGTDTQYF.

Details on this clone: The sample contains more than one DNA sequence encoding this CDR3. The chain couples TRBV2 to TRBJ1-5; unclear D gene. V lost 6 bases to trimming and J lost 2 bases, with 8 bases between them. The CDR3 runs to 13 residues. CDR1 is SNHLY, CDR2 FYNNEI, per germline. The CDR3 nucleotides are TGTGCCAGCAGAGGAACAGGCAATCAGCCCCAGCATTTT. Translating it yields CASRGTGNQPQHF. The complete variable domain, with remaining parts taken from reference TRBV2 and TRBJ1-5, reads EPEVTQTPSHQVTQMGQEVILRCVPISNHLYFYWYRQILGQKVEFLVSFYNNEISEKSEIFDDQFSVERPDGSNFTLKIRSTKLEDSAMYFCASRGTGNQPQHFGDGTRLSIL.

The chain carries TRBV7-3 and TRBJ2-5, with D perhaps matching TRBD2 (7 bases). Germline V gene data show CDR1 as SGHTA and CDR2 as FQGTGA. V was trimmed by 2 bases and J by 5 bases, leaving 15 bases between them. The CDR3 has 15 residues. CDR3 DNA sequence: TGTGCCAGCAGCTTAGGGGGGGCTGGGGGGGAGACCCAGTACTTC. The encoded protein is CASSLGGAGGETQYF.

The chain uses TRBV15 and TRBJ1-5; D is uncertain. CDR3 length: 15 amino acids. The V end was cut by 0 bases, the J end by 7 bases, with 13 bases between. Looked up from germline, CDR1 is LNHNV and CDR2 is YYDKDF (reference sequence). CDR3 bases: TGTGCCACCAGCAGAGATTCCGAGGGAAACCAGCCCCAGCATTTT. Translating it yields CATSRDSEGNQPQHF.

V is TRBV5-1 and J is TRBJ2-5, with 10 bases fitting TRBD2. CDR1 is SGHRS, CDR2 YFSETQ, per germline. V shed 4 bases, J shed 5 bases, and the junction held 2 bases outside the gene matches. CDR3 length: 13 residues. The CDR3 DNA is TGCGCCAGCAGCACTAGCGGGGATGAGACCCAGTACTTC. This sequence encodes CASSTSGDETQYF.

The J gene is TRBJ2-5, the V gene TRBV7-9, with 9 bases that match TRBD2. V gave up 1 base and J gave up 2 bases; unmatched junction bases: 2. The CDR3 spans 15 residues. In germline, CDR1 is SEHNR, CDR2 FQNEAQ (reference sequence). CDR3 sequence reads: CASSLGAGGQETQYF. The DNA of the CDR3 is TGTGCCAGCAGCTTAGGGGCGGGGGGGCAAGAGACCCAGTACTTC.

This chain uses TRBV28 with TRBJ2-6; tentatively, D is TRBD2 (5 bases). The V end was cut by 3 bases, the J end by 1 base, with 10 bases between. CDR3 length: 16 amino acids. Per the germline V gene, CDR1 is MDHEN and CDR2 is SYDVKM. The CDR3 loop reads CASSFQGLSGANVLTF. As DNA, the CDR3 is TGTGCCAGCAGTTTCCAAGGACTTTCTGGGGCCAACGTCCTGACTTTC.

This clone showed up just once. One junction end does not reproduce the germline sequence, and a read error may be involved. The J gene is TRBJ2-2, the V gene TRBV2, with 10 bases aligning to TRBD2. The CDR3 runs 15 residues. Germline CDR1 and CDR2: SNHLY and FYNNEI. CDR3 DNA sequence: TGTGCCAGCAGTGAATTGCTAGCGGGAGCCGGCGAGCTGTTTTTT. Its translation is CASSELLAGAGELFF.

The rearrangement links TRBV6-1 to TRBJ1-5; D remains ambiguous. Trimming removed 4 bases from V and 4 bases from J, with 17 bases in between. CDR1 MNHNS and CDR2 SASEGT come from the germline V gene. The CDR3 consists of 16 residues. This chain's CDR3 is CASSVRSGLWNQPQHF. The CDR3 DNA is TGTGCCAGCAGTGTCCGCAGCGGACTTTGGAATCAGCCCCAGCATTTT.

This rearrangement joins TRBV6-5 to TRBJ2-1; 10 bases are a match to TRBD2. The CDR3 runs 14 residues. V was clipped by 4 bases and J by 10 bases; unmatched bases: 7. The germline V gene encodes CDR1 MNHEY and CDR2 SVGAGI. This CDR3 reads CASSSSGGADEQFF. The CDR3 nucleotides read TGTGCCAGCAGTTCGAGCGGGGGGGCGGACGAGCAGTTCTTC.

This clone was observed a few times. The chain couples TRBV10-3 to TRBJ1-6; D is possibly TRBD1 (5 bases). V shed 0 bases and J shed 3 bases, with 12 bases lying between them. This CDR3 has 17 residues. Germline values: CDR1 ENHRY, CDR2 SYGVKD. The CDR3 DNA sequence: TGTGCCATCAGTGAGTCCATGGAGCAGGGCTATAATTCACCCCTCCACTTT. Translation gives CAISESMEQGYNSPLHF.

The rearrangement joins TRBV5-5 to TRBJ1-1; D unclear. CDR3 length: 15 residues. V lost 1 base to trimming and J lost 5 bases, with 15 bases between them. Per germline, CDR1 SGHKS and CDR2 YYEKEE (reference sequence). The CDR3 coding sequence is TGTGCCAGCAGCTTGAGCGTTAGCTATAGAACTGAAGCTTTCTTT. The encoded protein is CASSLSVSYRTEAFF. Based on the CDR3 plus reference TRBV5-5 and TRBJ1-1, the full variable domain is DAGVTQSPTHLIKTRGQQVTLRCSPISGHKSVSWYQQVLGQGPQFIFQYYEKEERGRGNFPDRFSARQFPNYSSELNVNALLLGDSALYLCASSLSVSYRTEAFFGQGTRLTVV.

This clone was seen just once. The V and J genes are TRBV2 and TRBJ2-4, with a weak D call TRBD1 (7 bases). This CDR3 spans 14 amino acids. Germline lookup yields CDR1 SNHLY and CDR2 FYNNEI. V was trimmed by 5 bases and J by 15 bases, leaving 23 bases between them. Written as DNA, the CDR3 is TGTGCCAGCAGTCAGGGGGGAGAGGGTCAGGGGTGGTACTTC. Amino acids: CASSQGGEGQGWYF.

The rearrangement links TRBV5-6 to TRBJ2-5; TRBD1 might be the D (5 bases). CDR1 and CDR2 (germline): SGHDT, YYEEEE. Trimming removed 4 bases from V and 2 bases from J, with 9 bases in between. CDR3 length: 13 amino acids. The CDR3, as DNA: TGTGCCAGCAGCATAGGACAACAAGAGACCCAGTACTTC. Translating it yields CASSIGQQETQYF.

The chain carries TRBV18 and TRBJ2-1, with 8 bases identical to TRBD1. After removal of 3 bases from V and 7 bases from J, the junction contained 2 bases not matched to a gene. From germline, CDR1 is KGHSH and CDR2 LQKENI. The CDR3 consists of 13 residues. The CDR3 nucleotides are TGTGCCAGCTCACCCGACAGGGGAAATGAGCAGTTCTTC. Translation: CASSPDRGNEQFF. The variable domain in full, completed from reference TRBV18 and TRBJ2-1, reads NAGVMQNPRHLVRRRGQEARLRCSPMKGHSHVYWYRQLPEEGLKFMVYLQKENIIDESGMPKERFSAEFPKEGPSILRIQQVVRGDSAAYFCASSPDRGNEQFFGPGTRLTVL.

This chain uses TRBV18 with TRBJ2-7; 10 bases fit TRBD1. CDR1 and CDR2 from the germline V gene are KGHSH and LQKENI. The CDR3 is 15 amino acids. V lost 4 bases to trimming and J lost 2 bases; unmatched junction nucleotides: 5. The CDR3 loop reads CASSHRDRGPYEQYF. In nucleotides, the CDR3 is TGTGCCAGCTCACACCGGGACAGGGGTCCCTACGAGCAGTACTTC.